This TCR beta chain was captured in a study of T cell responses to AZD1222 COVID-19 vaccine. TCRdb keeps only in-frame clones here, not all; method: immunoSEQ multiplex PCR. The sample holds over 120,000 clones, approximately 92% seen once. Germline assignment: CDR1 SEHNR and CDR2 FQNEAQ (reference sequence). Trimming left V 1 base short and J 2 bases short, with 15 bases between. CDR3 length equals 16 residues. Sequences were derived from peripheral blood, sampled 28 days after the second AZD1222 dose. This TCR derives from an adult who received the AZD1222 COVID-19 vaccine. The gene calls are TRBV7-9 and TRBJ2-7; D possibly corresponds to TRBD2 (5 bases). CDR3 nucleotides: TGTGCCAGCAGCTTAGAAGAGCGGTATCCGACCTACGAGCAGTACTTC. Its translation is CASSLEERYPTYEQYF.